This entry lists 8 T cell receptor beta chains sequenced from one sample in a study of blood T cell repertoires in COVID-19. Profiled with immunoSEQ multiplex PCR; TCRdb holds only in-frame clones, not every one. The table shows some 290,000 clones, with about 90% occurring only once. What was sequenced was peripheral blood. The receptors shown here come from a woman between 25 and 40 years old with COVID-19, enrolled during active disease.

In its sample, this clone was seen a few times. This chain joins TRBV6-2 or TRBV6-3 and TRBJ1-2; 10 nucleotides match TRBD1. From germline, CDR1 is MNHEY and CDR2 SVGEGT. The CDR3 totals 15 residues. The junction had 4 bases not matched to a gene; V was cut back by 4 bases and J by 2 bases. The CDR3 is CASSSSDRGNYGYTF. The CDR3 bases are TGTGCCAGCAGTTCCTCGGACAGGGGGAACTATGGCTACACCTTC.

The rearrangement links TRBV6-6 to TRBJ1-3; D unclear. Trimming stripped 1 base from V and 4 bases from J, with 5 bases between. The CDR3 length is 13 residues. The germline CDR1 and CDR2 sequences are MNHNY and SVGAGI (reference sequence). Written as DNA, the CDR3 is TGTGCCAGCAGTTACTGGCAGGGAAACACCATATATTTT. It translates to CASSYWQGNTIYF.

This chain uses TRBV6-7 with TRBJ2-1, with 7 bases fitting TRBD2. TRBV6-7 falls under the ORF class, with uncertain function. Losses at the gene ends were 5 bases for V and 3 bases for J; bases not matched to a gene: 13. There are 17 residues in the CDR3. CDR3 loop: CASSPEGGRACYNEQFF. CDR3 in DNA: TGTGCCAGCAGTCCCGAAGGAGGGAGGGCCTGCTACAATGAGCAGTTCTTC.

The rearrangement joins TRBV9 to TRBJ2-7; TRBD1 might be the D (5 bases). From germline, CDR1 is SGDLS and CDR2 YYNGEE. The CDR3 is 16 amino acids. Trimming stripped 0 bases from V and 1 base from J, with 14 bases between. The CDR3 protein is CASSVVSQALSYEQYF. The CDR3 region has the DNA TGTGCCAGCAGCGTAGTGTCACAGGCCCTTTCCTACGAGCAGTACTTC.

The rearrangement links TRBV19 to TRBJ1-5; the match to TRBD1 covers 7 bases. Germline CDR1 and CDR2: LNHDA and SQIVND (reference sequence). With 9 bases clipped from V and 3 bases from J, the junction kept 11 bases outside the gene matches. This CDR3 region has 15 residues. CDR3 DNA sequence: TGTGCCAGAACAACGAGGGGGCGGTTCAATCAGCCCCAGCATTTT. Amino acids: CARTTRGRFNQPQHF.

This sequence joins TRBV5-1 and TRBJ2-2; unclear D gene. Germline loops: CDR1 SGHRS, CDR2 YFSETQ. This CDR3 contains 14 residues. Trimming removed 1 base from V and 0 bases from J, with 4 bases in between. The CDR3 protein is CASSLIANTGELFF. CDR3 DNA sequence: TGCGCCAGCAGCTTGATAGCGAACACCGGGGAGCTGTTTTTT. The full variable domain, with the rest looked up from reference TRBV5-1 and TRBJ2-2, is KAGVTQTPRYLIKTRGQQVTLSCSPISGHRSVSWYQQTPGQGLQFLFEYFSETQRNKGNFPGRFSGRQFSNSRSEMNVSTLELGDSALYLCASSLIANTGELFFGEGSRLTVL.

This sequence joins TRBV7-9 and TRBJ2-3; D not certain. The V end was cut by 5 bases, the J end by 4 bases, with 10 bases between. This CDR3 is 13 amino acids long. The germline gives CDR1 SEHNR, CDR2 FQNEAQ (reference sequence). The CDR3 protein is CASSPRGPDTQYF. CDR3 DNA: TGTGCCAGCAGCCCCCGTGGGCCAGATACGCAGTATTTT.

CDR3 DNA sequence: TGTGCCAGCAGTGAAGAATGGGAGTCCCCCTTATATTTT. It encodes CASSEEWESPLYF. The chain recombines TRBV2 with TRBJ1-3, with no clear D. This CDR3 is 13 amino acids long. Trimming removed 1 base at V and 14 bases at J, with 15 bases between. Germline V gives CDR1 SNHLY, CDR2 FYNNEI.